This TCR beta chain is drawn from a study of blood T cell repertoires in COVID-19. All enrollees were about 18 to 89 years old and from some 24 US areas. Participant-reported clinical history was the basis for cohort assignment. Donors in Cohort 3 counted as recovered after two negative PCRs, clearance, or symptom resolution. In the original processing: Cell counts per sample came from amplifying reference gene primers. Profiling relied on immunoSEQ multiplex PCR, and the TCRdb table lists in-frame clones only, not all of them. V and J calls and clone size are copied from that table; D and trimming were computed from the DNA. The sample consists of 290,000 or so clones, about nine tenths of them appearing once. Germline CDR1 reads KGHDR; CDR2 reads SFDVKD. The CDR3 is 16 residues long. V was clipped by 0 bases and J by 7 bases; unmatched bases: 8.

V gene TRBV24-1 combines with J gene TRBJ2-1, with TRBD2 matching over 7 bases. Sequencing used PBMCs or T cells enriched from blood (not recorded which). This TCR derives from a woman between 18 and 29 years old who had recovered from COVID-19. The DNA of the CDR3 is TGTGCCACCAGTGATTTGGGGCGGGAGAATGAAAATGAGCAGTTCTTC. This encodes CATSDLGRENENEQFF.